These T cell receptor beta chains were read from a single sample in a study of regulatory T cells in long-lasting Graves disease. Each CDR3 protein gets one entry after TCRdb re-called the multiplex PCR reads with MiXCR. The table lists 400,000 to 500,000 distinct CDR3 sequences, 20% to 25% of them singletons. Sequences were derived from peripheral blood mononuclear cells (PBMCs), sampled when the disease was refractory, from a patient treated with antithyroid drugs. Receptor source: a female donor with Graves disease. CDR3s include the opening cysteine and the closing phenylalanine or tryptophan. The order of the fields is clone size, J gene, D gene, CDR3 length, V gene, CDR3 protein, CDR3 DNA. The D gene is left open where the match is weak. Expanded clones get a size class; other rows say once, few or many, or leave the size out.

few | TRBJ1-1 | TRBD1 | 16 | TRBV29-1 | CSVDRVETGIPTEAFF | TGCAGCGTTGATAGGGTGGAGACAGGGATCCCGACTGAAGCTTTCTTT
many | TRBJ1-2 | TRBD1 | 14 | TRBV5-1 | CASSLQGETYGYTF | TGCGCCAGCAGCTTGCAGGGGGAAACCTATGGCTACACCTTC
many | TRBJ2-5 | - | 14 | TRBV10-1 | CATSGTPLQETQYF | TGCGCCACCTCCGGGACACCTCTCCAAGAGACCCAGTACTTC
- | TRBJ1-6 | TRBD1 | 14 | TRBV27 | CASSLQGASSPLHF | TGTGCCAGCAGTTTACAGGGGGCAAGTTCACCCCTCCACTTT
- | TRBJ1-5 | - | 13 | TRBV7-9 | CASSLVGEQPQHF | TGTGCCAGCAGCTTAGTGGGGGAACAGCCCCAGCATTTT
- | TRBJ1-2 | - | 16 | TRBV6-2/TRBV6-3 | CASSESRVPANYGYTF | TGCGCCAGCAGTGAGTCTCGGGTCCCTGCTAACTATGGCTACACCTTC
many | TRBJ2-5 | - | 14 | TRBV28 | CASSSTPSAETQYF | TGTGCCAGCAGCTCTACTCCCTCCGCGGAGACCCAGTACTTC
few | TRBJ2-2 | - | 16 | TRBV7-9 | CASSLPLGQGTGELFF | TGTGCCAGCAGCTTGCCTCTTGGGCAGGGGACCGGGGAGCTGTTTTTT
many | TRBJ1-1 | - | 14 | TRBV2 | CASKPDSGETEAFF | TGTGCCAGCAAGCCGGACAGCGGTGAGACTGAAGCTTTCTTT
few | TRBJ2-7 | TRBD1 | 17 | TRBV5-1 | CASSLGSLRDSAYEQYF | TGCGCCAGCAGCTTGGGAAGTCTTCGGGACAGCGCCTACGAGCAGTACTTC
many | TRBJ1-2 | - | 12 | TRBV20-1 | CSAVRTLNGYTF | TGCAGTGCTGTTCGGACCCTCAATGGCTACACCTTC
many | TRBJ2-7 | - | 19 | TRBV28 | CASSLTPGGGQRPSYEQYF | TGTGCCAGCAGTTTAACACCGGGGGGCGGACAGCGACCTTCCTACGAGCAGTACTTC
many | TRBJ1-4 | - | 13 | TRBV28 | CPRGGEANEKLFF | TGTCCCCGGGGGGGGGAGGCTAATGAAAAACTGTTTTTT
many | TRBJ2-7 | TRBD1 | 14 | TRBV28 | CASSLATGVAEQYF | TGTGCCAGCAGTTTAGCAACAGGGGTCGCCGAGCAGTACTTC
- | TRBJ2-7 | TRBD1 | 19 | TRBV20-1 | CSARDSPYPGTGRSYEQYF | TGCAGTGCTAGAGATAGCCCTTACCCCGGGACAGGGCGATCCTACGAGCAGTACTTC
few | TRBJ2-7 | - | 16 | TRBV5-5 | CASSLAGPGDWYEQYF | TGTGCCAGCAGCTTGGCAGGGCCCGGGGATTGGTACGAGCAGTACTTC
many | TRBJ2-7 | TRBD1 | 14 | TRBV5-1 | CASSLEQGSYEQYF | TGCGCCAGCAGCTTGGAACAGGGGTCTTACGAGCAGTACTTC
few | TRBJ2-2 | - | 14 | TRBV5-1 | CASSSAFNTGELFF | TGCGCCAGCAGCTCGGCGTTCAACACCGGGGAGCTGTTTTTT
many | TRBJ1-2 | - | 14 | TRBV28 | CASSPGQIVYGYTF | TGTGCCAGCAGTCCCGGGCAGATTGTTTATGGCTACACCTTC
many | TRBJ2-7 | - | 17 | TRBV6-1 | CASSRFPPGLSSYEQYF | TGTGCCAGCAGTAGGTTCCCACCGGGACTGAGCTCCTACGAGCAGTACTTC
many | TRBJ1-1 | TRBD1 | 17 | TRBV6-1 | CASSPHKTGGVNTEAFF | TGTGCCAGCAGTCCACACAAGACAGGGGGGGTGAACACTGAAGCTTTCTTT
- | TRBJ1-6 | TRBD1 | 16 | TRBV19 | CASSLGTGETYSPLHF | TGTGCCAGTAGTCTTGGGACAGGGGAAACCTATTCACCCCTCCACTTT
few | TRBJ1-2 | - | 13 | TRBV7-6 | CASSGDLADGYTF | TGTGCCAGCAGCGGAGACTTGGCAGATGGCTACACCTTC
few | TRBJ2-3 | - | 15 | TRBV20-1 | CSARLPRGSTDTQYF | TGCAGTGCTAGACTCCCCAGGGGAAGCACAGATACGCAGTATTTT
few | TRBJ2-7 | - | 14 | TRBV10-3 | CAIRRATDSYEQYF | TGTGCCATCAGGAGGGCGACGGATTCCTACGAGCAGTACTTC
once | TRBJ2-7 | - | 18 | TRBV5-1 | CASRDAGGLIHPLYEQYF | TGCGCCAGCAGAGATGCAGGGGGGCTAATCCATCCTCTGTACGAGCAGTACTTC
few | TRBJ1-1 | TRBD1 | 14 | TRBV18 | CASSPGQGTIEAFF | TGTGCCAGCTCACCGGGACAGGGAACGATTGAAGCTTTCTTT
many | TRBJ2-7 | - | 14 | TRBV10-3 | CAISLNKAAYEQYF | TGTGCCATCAGTCTGAACAAGGCAGCCTACGAGCAGTACTTC
many | TRBJ2-7 | TRBD2 | 15 | TRBV13 | CASSLTAGETYEQYF | TGTGCCAGCAGCTTAACCGCGGGAGAGACCTACGAGCAGTACTTC
many | TRBJ1-1 | - | 17 | TRBV27 | CASSLYGGATANTEAFF | TGTGCCAGCAGTTTATATGGGGGCGCGACCGCGAACACTGAAGCTTTCTTT
many | TRBJ2-5 | - | 14 | TRBV11-2 | CASSPSRVGETQYF | TGTGCCAGCAGCCCCTCGAGGGTAGGGGAGACCCAGTACTTC